What follows are 31 T cell receptor beta chains derived from one specimen sequenced in a study of T cells in localized non-small cell lung cancer. Data came from immunoSEQ multiplex PCR; TCRdb stores just in-frame clones and leaves some out. The sample has 12,000 to 15,000 clones; roughly 87% are singletons. The sequencing used peripheral blood mononuclear cells, collected before any cancer treatment. These receptors all stem from a man aged 35-75 years with stage III lung adenocarcinoma.

The chain recombines TRBV11-2 with TRBJ2-3; D not certain. This CDR3 comprises 14 residues. Germline V lookup: CDR1 SGHAT, CDR2 FQNNGV. Trimming shortened V by 1 base and J by 0 bases, and 5 bases separated the two germline ends. The DNA of the CDR3 is TGTGCCAGCAGCTTAGGGGCTAGCACAGATACGCAGTATTTT. Translating it yields CASSLGASTDTQYF.

V is TRBV28 and J is TRBJ1-5; TRBD1 aligns across 9 bases. The CDR3 contains 15 residues. V lost 7 bases and J lost 4; bases outside the gene matches: 8. CDR1 and CDR2 (germline): MDHEN, SYDVKM. CDR3 DNA sequence: TGTGCCAGCACCTTCCGACAGGGGGATAATCAGCCCCAGCATTTT. The encoded protein is CASTFRQGDNQPQHF.

The V call is TRBV29-1, the J call TRBJ2-2; 9 bases are shared with TRBD1. Germline CDR1 SQVTM, CDR2 ANQGSEA. V shed 1 base, J shed 5 bases, and the junction held 8 bases outside the gene matches. There are 16 residues in the CDR3. The CDR3 loop is CSVEVGTGIGTGELFF. In nucleotides, the CDR3 is TGCAGCGTTGAAGTAGGGACAGGGATTGGGACCGGGGAGCTGTTTTTT.

The rearrangement links TRBV28 to TRBJ1-1, with TRBD1 matching 7 bases. This CDR3 is 17 amino acids long. V lost 2 bases, J lost 1 base, and 10 bases stayed unmatched. Germline-derived CDR1 and CDR2 are MDHEN and SYDVKM. The CDR3 sequence is CASSLTTTGRENTEAFF. The CDR3 DNA reads as TGTGCCAGCAGTTTAACGACGACAGGGCGGGAGAACACTGAAGCTTTCTTT.

The chain employs TRBV11-2 and TRBJ2-2; 14 bases fit TRBD2. The germline CDR1 and CDR2 sequences are SGHAT and FQNNGV. With 0 bases clipped from V and 6 bases from J, the junction kept 9 bases outside the gene matches. The CDR3 contains 19 residues. The CDR3 sequence: CASSLDLRGLAGVSGELFF. The CDR3 nucleotides are TGTGCCAGCAGCTTAGATTTGAGGGGACTAGCGGGAGTTTCCGGGGAGCTGTTTTTT.

This rearrangement joins TRBV7-2 to TRBJ2-3; D possibly corresponds to TRBD1 (6 bases). The CDR3 spans 13 residues. Germline V gene lookup returns CDR1 SGHTA and CDR2 FQGNSA. Trimming took 1 base from V and 8 from J, leaving 10 bases between them. The CDR3 DNA reads as TGTGCCAGCAGCTTAGGGGGGCGGGTTACGCAGTATTTT. It encodes CASSLGGRVTQYF. The full variable domain, its missing parts supplied by reference TRBV7-2 and TRBJ2-3, is GAGVSQSPSNKVTEKGKDVELRCDPISGHTALYWYRQSLGQGLEFLIYFQGNSAPDKSGLPSDRFSAERTGGSVSTLTIQRTQQEDSAVYLCASSLGGRVTQYFGPGTRLTVL.

This sequence joins TRBV11-3 and TRBJ2-1; TRBD1 is a possible D gene (6 bases). V was shortened by 3 bases and J by 2 bases, with 11 bases between the two germline ends. CDR3 length: 15 residues. Germline lookup yields CDR1 SGHNT and CDR2 YENEEA. The CDR3 DNA sequence: TGTGCCAGCAGCTTTGGGGGCTTCCCCTACAATGAGCAGTTCTTC. Translating gives CASSFGGFPYNEQFF.

The chain is built from TRBV5-6 and TRBJ1-2, with 8 nucleotides matching TRBD1. V lost 3 bases, J lost 2 bases, and 3 bases stayed unmatched. The CDR3 loop spans 14 amino acids. Looked up from germline, CDR1 is SGHDT and CDR2 is YYEEEE. The CDR3 reads CASSSGQGNYGYTF. The DNA for the CDR3 is TGTGCCAGCAGCTCAGGACAGGGCAACTATGGCTACACCTTC.

This rearrangement joins TRBV14 to TRBJ2-7; D is ambiguous. The germline V and J ends were trimmed by 1 base and 2 bases, with 15 bases remaining between them. The germline gives CDR1 SGHDN, CDR2 FVKESK. This CDR3 has 16 amino acids. The CDR3 DNA reads TGTGCCAGCAGCCAAGGCAGGAACCCATGGGCCTACGAGCAGTACTTC. Its translation is CASSQGRNPWAYEQYF. The full variable domain, in which reference TRBV14 and TRBJ2-7 provide the parts outside the CDR3, is EAGVTQFPSHSVIEKGQTVTLRCDPISGHDNLYWYRRVMGKEIKFLLHFVKESKQDESGMPNNRFLAERTGGTYSTLKVQPAELEDSGVYFCASSQGRNPWAYEQYFGPGTRLTVT.

The V gene is TRBV5-6, the J gene TRBJ1-1; D not certain. Trimming took 0 bases from V and 7 from J, leaving 7 bases between them. From germline, CDR1 is SGHDT and CDR2 YYEEEE. CDR3 length: 12 amino acids. The CDR3 DNA follows: TGTGCCAGCAGCTTGGCCAGGCTTGAAGCTTTCTTT. It specifies CASSLARLEAFF.

The J gene is TRBJ1-1, the V gene TRBV18; 8 nucleotides align to TRBD1. Trimming at V came to 3 bases and at J to 0 bases, leaving 3 bases not matched to a gene. This CDR3 has 15 amino acids. The germline CDR1 and CDR2 sequences are KGHSH and LQKENI. The DNA of the CDR3 is TGTGCCAGCTCACCCCGACAGGGGATGAACACTGAAGCTTTCTTT. Protein: CASSPRQGMNTEAFF.

J is TRBJ1-6 and V is TRBV5-1; unclear D gene. This CDR3 comprises 17 residues. CDR1 and CDR2 (germline): SGHRS, YFSETQ. The V end was cut by 0 bases, the J end by 0 bases, with 10 bases between. CDR3 in amino acids: CASSLGWESSYNSPLHF. The CDR3 region has the DNA TGCGCCAGCAGCTTGGGGTGGGAGAGCTCCTATAATTCACCCCTCCACTTT.

CDR3: CASSLWGSGSSYNEQFF. CDR3 nucleotide sequence: TGTGCCAGCAGCTTATGGGGTAGCGGGAGCTCCTACAATGAGCAGTTCTTC. The rearrangement links TRBV7-2 to TRBJ2-1, with 9 bases fitting TRBD2. Trimming at V came to 2 bases and at J to 0 bases, leaving 5 bases not matched to a gene. This CDR3 has 17 amino acids. The germline V gene encodes CDR1 SGHTA and CDR2 FQGNSA.

This clone was found once. The V and J genes are TRBV27 and TRBJ1-1, with TRBD1 identical over 7 bases. The trim removed 4 bases at V and 5 bases at J, leaving 4 bases unmatched. CDR1 and CDR2 from the germline V gene are MNHEY and SMNVEV (reference sequence). This CDR3 spans 13 amino acids. The CDR3, as DNA: TGTGCCAGCAGTTCAGGGGGTGTGACTGAAGCTTTCTTT. It encodes CASSSGGVTEAFF.

The chain couples TRBV27 to TRBJ2-1, with 9 bases fitting TRBD1. The trim removed 8 bases at V and 2 bases at J, leaving 10 bases unmatched. CDR3 length equals 16 residues. The germline V gene encodes CDR1 MNHEY and CDR2 SMNVEV (reference sequence). The CDR3 reads CASSLRGTGPYNEQFF. The CDR3 nucleotides read TGTGCCAGCTCTTTAAGGGGGACAGGGCCCTACAATGAGCAGTTCTTC.

V is TRBV7-9 and J is TRBJ2-3; 9 bases are a match to TRBD2. The germline V gene encodes CDR1 SEHNR and CDR2 FQNEAQ (reference sequence). Trimming removed 7 bases from V and 11 bases from J; junction bases left unmatched: 16. This CDR3 region has 15 residues. CDR3 nucleotides: TGTGCCAGCAACCTCATTAAAATAGCGGGAGAGGAGCAGTATTTT. Translating it yields CASNLIKIAGEEQYF.

The V gene is TRBV27, the J gene TRBJ2-2; D not resolved. Germline V gene data show CDR1 as MNHEY and CDR2 as SMNVEV (reference sequence). The CDR3 is made up of 12 amino acids. Trimming stripped 4 bases from V and 5 bases from J, with 5 bases between. CDR3 loop: CASSSQTGELFF. For the CDR3, the DNA is TGTGCCAGCAGTTCCCAAACCGGGGAGCTGTTTTTT.

The rearrangement joins TRBV2 to TRBJ2-7, with 8 bases aligning to TRBD2. The J segment lost 5 bases and the V segment lost 4 bases, leaving 13 bases of the junction unmatched. The CDR3 sequence is 16 residues long. Looked up from germline, CDR1 is SNHLY and CDR2 is FYNNEI. In nucleotides, the CDR3 is TGTGCCAGCAGTGCCCATGGACTAGCCGACCGGAACGAGCAGTACTTC. Translating gives CASSAHGLADRNEQYF.

The DNA of the CDR3 is TGTGCCAGTCGTGTCTCCGGGACAGGGTCCTACGAGCAGTACTTC. Its translation is CASRVSGTGSYEQYF. The rearrangement uses TRBV18 and TRBJ2-7; 9 bases align to TRBD1. There are 15 residues in the CDR3. CDR1 KGHSH and CDR2 LQKENI come from the germline V gene. The junction had 10 bases not matched to a gene; V was cut back by 9 bases and J by 1 base.

The chain couples TRBV11-3 to TRBJ2-2, with D possibly TRBD2 on 5 matching bases. The CDR3 is 16 amino acids. V was trimmed by 2 bases and J by 0 bases, leaving 10 bases between them. Germline values: CDR1 SGHNT, CDR2 YENEEA. DNA for the CDR3: TGTGCCAGCAGCTTAAGCGGACTTTCGAACACCGGGGAGCTGTTTTTT. Its translation is CASSLSGLSNTGELFF.

The gene calls are TRBV28 and TRBJ2-1, with 8 bases that match TRBD2. The CDR3 runs to 15 residues. The germline V gene has CDR1 MDHEN and CDR2 SYDVKM. With V trimmed by 2 bases and J by 4 bases, 4 bases remained unmatched. The CDR3 DNA reads TGTGCCAGCAGTTTAGGGCTAGCGGGTTACAATGAGCAGTTCTTC. The encoded protein is CASSLGLAGYNEQFF. Filled out from reference TRBV28 and TRBJ2-1, the complete variable domain reads DVKVTQSSRYLVKRTGEKVFLECVQDMDHENMFWYRQDPGLGLRLIYFSYDVKMKEKGDIPEGYSVSREKKERFSLILESASTNQTSMYLCASSLGLAGYNEQFFGPGTRLTVL.

The chain employs TRBV9 and TRBJ2-1, with 7 positions matching TRBD2. Germline values: CDR1 SGDLS, CDR2 YYNGEE. CDR3 length: 14 residues. The trim removed 3 bases at V and 6 bases at J, leaving 6 bases unmatched. CDR3 protein: CASSARTRTNEQFF. The CDR3 region has the DNA TGTGCCAGCAGCGCGCGGACTAGGACCAATGAGCAGTTCTTC.

As to this clone: One end of the junction fails to match germline, which may point to a read error. The rearrangement joins TRBV9 to TRBJ2-7; the D call may be TRBD1 or TRBD2 (5 bases each). There are 18 residues in the CDR3. Germline V gene sequence: CDR1 SGDLS, CDR2 YYNGEE. The DNA for the CDR3 is TGTGCCAGCAGTGTAGGGACGGCCGAGATCCCGGGATTCTACGAGCAGTACTTC. This translates into CASSVGTAEIPGFYEQYF.

The gene calls are TRBV27 and TRBJ2-3, with a possible D match to TRBD2 (6 bases). Germline V gene data show CDR1 as MNHEY and CDR2 as SMNVEV (reference sequence). The CDR3 has 18 residues. The germline V and J ends were trimmed by 1 base and 1 base, with 18 bases remaining between them. The chain's CDR3 is CASSLFGGRESGTDTQYF. The DNA for the CDR3 is TGTGCCAGCAGTTTATTCGGGGGTCGGGAATCGGGCACAGATACGCAGTATTTT.

V is TRBV19 and J is TRBJ1-4; D is unclear. Trimming removed 5 bases from V and 10 bases from J, with 20 bases in between. The CDR3 has 15 amino acids. CDR1 is LNHDA and CDR2 is SQIVND in the germline V gene (reference sequence). The CDR3 DNA is TGTGCCAGTAGTCTCTTTAAGGACTTCGGCGGAAAACTGTTTTTT. This sequence encodes CASSLFKDFGGKLFF. Variable domain in full (rest from reference TRBV19 and TRBJ1-4): DGGITQSPKYLFRKEGQNVTLSCEQNLNHDAMYWYRQDPGQGLRLIYYSQIVNDFQKGDIAEGYSVSREKKESFPLTVTSAQKNPTAFYLCASSLFKDFGGKLFFGSGTQLSVL.

The rearrangement links TRBV19 to TRBJ2-6; D not resolved. From germline, CDR1 is LNHDA and CDR2 SQIVND (reference sequence). CDR3 length equals 15 residues. Trimming shortened V by 0 bases and J by 4 bases, and 7 bases separated the two germline ends. The DNA for the CDR3 is TGTGCCAGTAGTATAGATGGCTCCGGGGCCAACGTCCTGACTTTC. Translated, it gives CASSIDGSGANVLTF.

The chain couples TRBV5-6 to TRBJ2-7; D not resolved. The V gene lost 4 bases and the J gene lost 2 bases, with 7 bases spanning the gap. Germline V lookup: CDR1 SGHDT, CDR2 YYEEEE. CDR3 length: 12 amino acids. CDR3 protein: CASSGTTYEQYF. The CDR3 nucleotides read TGTGCCAGCAGCGGAACAACCTACGAGCAGTACTTC.

This clone has a handful of counts. The genes are TRBV11-1 and TRBJ2-7; D is unclear. The V gene's germline CDR1 is SGHAT and CDR2 FQDESV (reference sequence). V dropped 0 bases and J dropped 6 bases, with 15 bases sitting between them. The CDR3 sequence is 15 residues long. The CDR3, as DNA: TGTGCCAGCAGCTTAGCGCGCGGTGGGTCTAGCGAGCAGTACTTC. Its protein is CASSLARGGSSEQYF.

The chain carries TRBV4-3 and TRBJ2-1, with D possibly TRBD1 on 5 matching bases. Per the germline V gene, CDR1 is LGHNA and CDR2 is YSLEER. The CDR3 has 17 amino acids. Trimming took 0 bases from V and 0 from J, leaving 12 bases between them. CDR3 amino acids: CASSQDRGAGSYNEQFF. DNA for the CDR3: TGCGCCAGCAGCCAAGATCGTGGGGCAGGCTCCTACAATGAGCAGTTCTTC.

V gene TRBV9 combines with J gene TRBJ2-7; D unresolved. CDR3 size: 12 residues. Trimming took 0 bases from V and 6 from J, leaving 7 bases between them. Germline CDR1 SGDLS, CDR2 YYNGEE. The CDR3 nucleotides read TGTGCCAGCAGCGTAGACGAAGGCGAGCAGTACTTC. Translation: CASSVDEGEQYF.

The V call is TRBV2, the J call TRBJ1-2; no reliable D call. CDR1 is SNHLY and CDR2 is FYNNEI in the germline V gene. With 4 bases removed from V and 0 bases from J, the gap between germline ends came to 12 bases. CDR3 length: 15 residues. In nucleotides, the CDR3 is TGTGCCAGCAGTGGGTTTGGGGTAGCTAACTATGGCTACACCTTC. Translating gives CASSGFGVANYGYTF.